A selection of T cell receptor beta chains follows, all from one sample in a study of blood T cells in healthy people across ages. Each CDR3 protein gets one entry after TCRdb re-called the 5' RACE reads with MiXCR. Of about 650,000 distinct CDR3 sequences listed, about 34% are singletons. Sequencing was performed on blood. The receptor source for this set is an elderly woman in good health. The CDR3 runs from the conserved cysteine through the conserved F or W. D genes are given only for firm matches. Clone size is stated in some rows and not others, as once, few, many or a class when expanded.

CDR3 protein: CASSTGQGIGGYTF; CDR3 DNA: TGTGCCAGTAGTACCGGACAGGGAATAGGTGGCTACACCTTC; V gene: TRBV19; clone size: .; D gene: TRBD1; J gene: TRBJ1-2
CDR3 protein: CASSLGGYGGEAFF; CDR3 DNA: TGTGCCAGCAGCCTCGGTGGGTATGGGGGGGAAGCTTTCTTT; V gene: TRBV7-9; clone size: .; D gene: .; J gene: TRBJ1-1
CDR3 protein: CASSVGASGANEQFF; CDR3 DNA: TGTGCCAGCAGCGTAGGGGCTAGCGGGGCCAATGAGCAGTTCTTC; V gene: TRBV9; clone size: many; D gene: TRBD2; J gene: TRBJ2-1
CDR3 protein: CSASFLGQNNSPLHF; CDR3 DNA: TGCAGTGCTAGTTTTTTGGGACAAAATAATTCACCCCTCCACTTT; V gene: TRBV20-1; clone size: .; D gene: .; J gene: TRBJ1-6
CDR3 protein: CASSLVTYSEQYF; CDR3 DNA: TGTGCCAGCAGCTTGGTTACCTACAGTGAGCAGTACTTC; V gene: TRBV7-2; clone size: .; D gene: .; J gene: TRBJ2-5
CDR3 protein: CASNSGGITDTQYF; CDR3 DNA: TGTGCCAGCAATAGCGGGGGGATCACAGATACGCAGTATTTT; V gene: TRBV7-3; clone size: many; D gene: TRBD2; J gene: TRBJ2-3
CDR3 protein: CASSGPWGVNEQFF; CDR3 DNA: TGTGCCAGCAGTGGTCCCTGGGGGGTGAATGAGCAGTTCTTC; V gene: TRBV2; clone size: .; D gene: .; J gene: TRBJ2-1
CDR3 protein: CSAVRQETQYF; CDR3 DNA: TGCAGTGCTGTGCGGCAAGAGACCCAGTACTTC; V gene: TRBV20-1; clone size: .; D gene: .; J gene: TRBJ2-5
CDR3 protein: CASSIARTDQETQYF; CDR3 DNA: TGTGCCAGTAGTATAGCGCGGACAGACCAAGAGACCCAGTACTTC; V gene: TRBV19; clone size: .; D gene: .; J gene: TRBJ2-5
CDR3 protein: CASSFMRDRVYQPQHF; CDR3 DNA: TGTGCCAGCAGCTTCATGCGGGACAGGGTATATCAGCCCCAGCATTTT; V gene: TRBV7-8; clone size: many; D gene: TRBD1; J gene: TRBJ1-5
CDR3 protein: CASSHRRTTYQETQYF; CDR3 DNA: TGTGCCAGCTCACACCGAAGGACAACGTATCAAGAGACCCAGTACTTC; V gene: TRBV18; clone size: many; D gene: .; J gene: TRBJ2-5
CDR3 protein: CAWSVKSSGANVRTF; CDR3 DNA: TGTGCCTGGAGTGTAAAGAGCTCTGGGGCCAACGTCCGGACTTTC; V gene: TRBV30; clone size: few; D gene: .; J gene: TRBJ2-6
CDR3 protein: CASSSETGGSSPLHF; CDR3 DNA: TGTGCCAGCAGTTCCGAGACAGGGGGCAGTTCACCCCTCCACTTT; V gene: TRBV7-9; clone size: .; D gene: TRBD1; J gene: TRBJ1-6
CDR3 protein: CASSPVGGGSGEQYF; CDR3 DNA: TGTGCCAGCAGTCCGGTGGGAGGGGGGAGCGGCGAGCAGTACTTC; V gene: TRBV12-3/TRBV12-4; clone size: .; D gene: .; J gene: TRBJ2-7
CDR3 protein: CASRPRDRGYEQYF; CDR3 DNA: TGTGCCAGCAGACCGCGGGACAGGGGCTACGAGCAGTACTTC; V gene: TRBV7-9; clone size: .; D gene: TRBD1; J gene: TRBJ2-7
CDR3 protein: CASSFSPSGAYEQYF; CDR3 DNA: TGCGCCAGCAGCTTTTCCCCTAGCGGGGCCTACGAGCAGTACTTC; V gene: TRBV5-1; clone size: many; D gene: TRBD2; J gene: TRBJ2-7
CDR3 protein: CASSRRSSSYEQYF; CDR3 DNA: TGTGCCAGCAGTCGGAGATCAAGCTCCTACGAGCAGTACTTC; V gene: TRBV7-2; clone size: .; D gene: .; J gene: TRBJ2-7
CDR3 protein: CASSSTGQSYNEQFF; CDR3 DNA: TGTGCCAGCAGTTCTACGGGACAGAGCTACAATGAGCAGTTCTTC; V gene: TRBV7-2; clone size: once; D gene: TRBD1; J gene: TRBJ2-1
CDR3 protein: CASSDEGTTQYF; CDR3 DNA: TGTGCCAGCAGCGACGAGGGAACGACCCAGTACTTC; V gene: TRBV11-1; clone size: few; D gene: .; J gene: TRBJ2-5
CDR3 protein: CASSEADFSTDTQYF; CDR3 DNA: TGTGCCAGCAGCGAGGCAGACTTTAGCACAGATACGCAGTATTTT; V gene: TRBV9; clone size: few; D gene: .; J gene: TRBJ2-3
CDR3 protein: CASKRDSPAGQYF; CDR3 DNA: TGTGCCAGCAAGAGGGACAGCCCTGCCGGGCAGTACTTC; V gene: TRBV6-2/TRBV6-3; clone size: .; D gene: TRBD1; J gene: TRBJ2-5
CDR3 protein: CSARADGGGETQYF; CDR3 DNA: TGCAGTGCTAGAGCCGACGGGGGCGGAGAGACCCAGTACTTC; V gene: TRBV20-1; clone size: many; D gene: .; J gene: TRBJ2-5
CDR3 protein: CSARDPGLADYNEQFF; CDR3 DNA: TGCAGTGCTAGAGATCCGGGACTAGCGGACTACAATGAGCAGTTCTTC; V gene: TRBV20-1; clone size: many; D gene: TRBD2; J gene: TRBJ2-1
CDR3 protein: CASSLGDRVFDEQYF; CDR3 DNA: TGTGCCAGCAGCTTGGGGGACAGGGTATTCGACGAGCAGTACTTC; V gene: TRBV11-2; clone size: many; D gene: TRBD1; J gene: TRBJ2-7
CDR3 protein: CASSAGSGTGKIYNEQYF; CDR3 DNA: TGTGCCAGCAGCGCAGGCTCTGGGACAGGGAAGATCTACAATGAGCAGTACTTC; V gene: TRBV9; clone size: .; D gene: TRBD1; J gene: TRBJ2-5
CDR3 protein: CATSDLLSTGELFF; CDR3 DNA: TGTGCCACCAGTGATTTGTTAAGCACCGGGGAGCTGTTTTTT; V gene: TRBV24-1; clone size: few; D gene: .; J gene: TRBJ2-2
CDR3 protein: CASSARGQHSNQPQHF; CDR3 DNA: TGTGCCAGCAGTGCGCGGGGGCAACATAGCAATCAGCCCCAGCATTTT; V gene: TRBV27; clone size: many; D gene: .; J gene: TRBJ1-5
CDR3 protein: CSAVTSGGRDEQYF; CDR3 DNA: TGCAGCGCTGTGACCAGCGGGGGACGGGACGAGCAGTACTTC; V gene: TRBV29-1; clone size: many; D gene: TRBD2; J gene: TRBJ2-7
CDR3 protein: CASSLRTLGLGELFF; CDR3 DNA: TGTGCCAGCAGTCTTAGGACTCTAGGCCTAGGGGAGCTGTTTTTT; V gene: TRBV7-2; clone size: .; D gene: .; J gene: TRBJ2-2
CDR3 protein: CSYLGGARYNEQFF; CDR3 DNA: TGCAGCTATCTGGGGGGGGCAAGGTACAATGAGCAGTTCTTC; V gene: TRBV29-1; clone size: .; D gene: .; J gene: TRBJ2-1
CDR3 protein: CASWAGHSNQPQHF; CDR3 DNA: TGTGCCAGCTGGGCCGGCCATAGCAATCAGCCCCAGCATTTT; V gene: TRBV28; clone size: many; D gene: .; J gene: TRBJ1-5
CDR3 protein: CSARGIGMKNIQYF; CDR3 DNA: TGCAGTGCTAGGGGAATCGGGATGAAAAACATTCAGTACTTC; V gene: TRBV20-1; clone size: many; D gene: .; J gene: TRBJ2-4
CDR3 protein: CASSRLGRDNQPQHF; CDR3 DNA: TGTGCCAGCAGCCGACTCGGACGGGATAATCAGCCCCAGCATTTT; V gene: TRBV5-5; clone size: few; D gene: .; J gene: TRBJ1-5
CDR3 protein: CASSLEASGVRGEQFF; CDR3 DNA: TGCGCCAGCAGCTTGGAGGCTAGCGGGGTCCGGGGGGAGCAGTTCTTC; V gene: TRBV5-1; clone size: many; D gene: TRBD2; J gene: TRBJ2-1
CDR3 protein: CASSQNVGLAATTDTQYF; CDR3 DNA: TGCGCCAGCAGCCAAAACGTGGGTCTAGCGGCCACCACAGATACGCAGTATTTT; V gene: TRBV4-3; clone size: many; D gene: TRBD2; J gene: TRBJ2-3
CDR3 protein: CASSNRLAALSEQYF; CDR3 DNA: TGCGCCAGCAGCAACCGACTAGCGGCCCTCAGCGAGCAGTACTTC; V gene: TRBV5-1; clone size: many; D gene: TRBD2; J gene: TRBJ2-7
CDR3 protein: CASSSLTSSSTDTQYF; CDR3 DNA: TGTGCCAGCAGCAGTCTGACTAGCAGTAGCACAGATACGCAGTATTTT; V gene: TRBV7-9; clone size: .; D gene: TRBD2; J gene: TRBJ2-3
CDR3 protein: CASSRRTGRSNEQFF; CDR3 DNA: TGTGCCAGCAGCCGAAGAACAGGGCGAAGCAATGAGCAGTTCTTC; V gene: TRBV7-2; clone size: .; D gene: .; J gene: TRBJ2-1
CDR3 protein: CASIIAGGAYEQFF; CDR3 DNA: TGTGCCAGCATCATAGCGGGGGGGGCATATGAGCAGTTCTTC; V gene: TRBV12-3/TRBV12-4; clone size: many; D gene: TRBD2; J gene: TRBJ2-1
CDR3 protein: CATANGAAGEKLFF; CDR3 DNA: TGTGCCACGGCCAACGGGGCTGCTGGTGAAAAACTGTTTTTT; V gene: TRBV6-5; clone size: .; D gene: .; J gene: TRBJ1-4
CDR3 protein: CASTNPGEYDEQYF; CDR3 DNA: TGTGCCAGCACTAACCCCGGGGAGTACGACGAGCAGTACTTC; V gene: TRBV5-6; clone size: many; D gene: .; J gene: TRBJ2-7
CDR3 protein: CSAPATSETQYF; CDR3 DNA: TGCAGTGCTCCCGCGACTTCAGAGACCCAGTACTTC; V gene: TRBV20-1; clone size: many; D gene: .; J gene: TRBJ2-5
CDR3 protein: CASSRLVLARASPNEQFF; CDR3 DNA: TGTGCCAGCAGCCGACTGGTCCTAGCGAGGGCCAGCCCAAATGAGCAGTTCTTC; V gene: TRBV7-2; clone size: .; D gene: .; J gene: TRBJ2-1
CDR3 protein: CASSLSGTGWWITEAFF; CDR3 DNA: TGTGCCAGCAGCTTGAGTGGGACAGGGTGGTGGATCACTGAAGCTTTCTTT; V gene: TRBV5-6; clone size: few; D gene: TRBD1; J gene: TRBJ1-1
CDR3 protein: CASSLATSGSSYEQYF; CDR3 DNA: TGTGCCAGCAGCTTAGCGACTAGCGGGTCCTCCTACGAGCAGTACTTC; V gene: TRBV7-2; clone size: many; D gene: TRBD2; J gene: TRBJ2-7
CDR3 protein: CASSLTSGVYGYTF; CDR3 DNA: TGTGCCAGCAGCTTAACATCTGGGGTCTATGGCTACACCTTC; V gene: TRBV7-3; clone size: many; D gene: .; J gene: TRBJ1-2
CDR3 protein: CSVGRDRGDEKLFF; CDR3 DNA: TGCAGCGTTGGCCGGGACAGGGGGGATGAAAAACTGTTTTTT; V gene: TRBV29-1; clone size: .; D gene: TRBD1; J gene: TRBJ1-4
CDR3 protein: CAWSPVPDTQYF; CDR3 DNA: TGTGCCTGGAGTCCCGTTCCAGATACGCAGTATTTT; V gene: TRBV30; clone size: .; D gene: .; J gene: TRBJ2-3
CDR3 protein: CASSQERTGAPYF; CDR3 DNA: TGTGCCAGCAGCCAAGAACGGACAGGGGCCCCGTACTTC; V gene: TRBV14; clone size: many; D gene: TRBD1; J gene: TRBJ2-5
CDR3 protein: CASSAPRALHNEQFF; CDR3 DNA: TGTGCCAGCAGCGCCCCGAGGGCCTTACACAATGAGCAGTTCTTC; V gene: TRBV7-2; clone size: many; D gene: .; J gene: TRBJ2-1
CDR3 protein: CASSKELSRAANYGYTF; CDR3 DNA: TGTGCCAGCAGCAAAGAACTCTCCAGGGCAGCTAACTATGGCTACACCTTT; V gene: TRBV7-2; clone size: .; D gene: .; J gene: TRBJ1-2
CDR3 protein: CASSYGWAVDEPQHF; CDR3 DNA: TGTGCCAGCAGTTACGGTTGGGCAGTCGACGAGCCCCAGCATTTT; V gene: TRBV6-6; clone size: many; D gene: .; J gene: TRBJ1-5
CDR3 protein: CASSQAGTALYEQYF; CDR3 DNA: TGTGCCAGCAGCCAAGCCGGGACAGCGCTTTACGAGCAGTACTTC; V gene: TRBV14; clone size: many; D gene: TRBD1; J gene: TRBJ2-7
CDR3 protein: CASSLAGTGKTLEETQYF; CDR3 DNA: TGTGCCAGCAGTTTAGCCGGGACAGGGAAGACACTTGAAGAGACCCAGTACTTC; V gene: TRBV28; clone size: many; D gene: TRBD1; J gene: TRBJ2-5
CDR3 protein: CSDSGGNTGTQYF; CDR3 DNA: TGCAGTGACTCGGGGGGGAACACAGGTACGCAGTATTTT; V gene: TRBV20-1; clone size: few; D gene: TRBD2; J gene: TRBJ2-3